This T cell receptor beta chain was obtained from a study of T cells in localized non-small cell lung cancer (dated by TCRdb to the early 2020s). Turning to the overall study: Comparing tumors with uninvolved tumor-adjacent lungs, the study looked at the T cell repertoires of about 240 patients with early-stage NSCLC. The cohort comprised around 240 treatment-naïve NSCLC patients with resected, localized lung tumors. A mean age of approximately 66 years was recorded for the NSCLC patients, of whom 129 were male and over 100 were female. General conclusions and limits of the study: Because the study design was exploratory, TCR variables were selected using unadjusted p-values without false-discovery rate correction. Of the top 100 tumor clones, a median of approximately 60 were detected in paired uninvolved adjacent lung; approximately 28 were also among that lung's top 100. Longer overall survival was associated with higher T cell density in blood, whereas shorter survival was associated with higher clonality in adjacent lung. Multi-region tumor sequencing was not performed, so intratumor heterogeneity could not be excluded. Uninvolved tumor-adjacent lung showed the highest T cell clonality, higher than tumor, which suggests more focused antigenic responses in the uninvolved tumor-adjacent lung.

At diagnosis, tumor, uninvolved tumor-adjacent lung and peripheral blood were collected and then preserved as a mix of FFPE and fresh-frozen material. For TCR repertoire profiling, blood samples were analyzed in the form of peripheral blood mononuclear cells. This clone was seen just once. The antigen it recognizes is unknown. No base-level quality is on record; no much larger clone is a single base apart. The immunoSEQ Assay was used to sequence TCR beta CDR3 regions from DNA. Per the source publication's procedure: To compute T cell density, TCR beta template counts were normalized to usable DNA, which was estimated by amplifying housekeeping genes. The preseqR package was used to estimate richness by extrapolating to 400,000 templates for PBMC samples and to 120,000 templates for tissue samples. Clonality was defined by subtracting Pielou's evenness from one. Differential abundance testing on productive amino-acid clonotypes, with a minimum total count of 5 and an alpha of 0.1, was used to identify tissue-enriched TCRs. The Jaccard Index and the Morisita Overlap Index were used to measure repertoire overlap between compartments. GLIPH clustered TCR beta CDR3s with public tetramer-defined viral CDR3s; viral motifs required at least three viral sequences plus V-gene enrichment. Held by TCRdb, this immuneACCESS table contains in-frame sequences only and omits some clones. Under half of the omission traces to an unresolved V gene where checked; the cause of the rest is unknown. Clonal size and the V and J genes are those of that table, whereas D and trimming came from the DNA. In all, the sample holds roughly 35,000 clones, and 88% of those were seen once. The top ten hold under 5.5% of the sample.

Compared with germline, V lacks 3 bases and J lacks 5 bases; bases without a gene match: 7. From its cysteine to its phenylalanine, the CDR3 spans 14 amino acids. Only the CDR3 region is kept as DNA, spanning 42 bases read in frame from base 1. From the germline V gene, CDR1 is LGHNT and CDR2 is FRNRAP. This receptor was identified in a woman between 35 and 70 years old with stage I lung adenocarcinoma. Sequencing used peripheral blood, obtained before any cancer treatment. The sequence links TRBV12-5 to TRBJ2-7, with 7 bases in between that match TRBD1. This receptor carries the CDR3 CASGFGTDVNEQYF. In nucleotide form, the sequence is TGTGCTAGTGGTTTCGGGACAGACGTTAACGAGCAGTACTTC. With the rest looked up from the reference TRBV12-5 and TRBJ2-7 genes rather than sequenced, the full variable domain is DARVTQTPRHKVTEMGQEVTMRCQPILGHNTVFWYRQTMMQGLELLAYFRNRAPLDDSGMPKDRFSAEMPDATLATLKIQPSEPRDSAVYFCASGFGTDVNEQYFGPGTRLTVT.